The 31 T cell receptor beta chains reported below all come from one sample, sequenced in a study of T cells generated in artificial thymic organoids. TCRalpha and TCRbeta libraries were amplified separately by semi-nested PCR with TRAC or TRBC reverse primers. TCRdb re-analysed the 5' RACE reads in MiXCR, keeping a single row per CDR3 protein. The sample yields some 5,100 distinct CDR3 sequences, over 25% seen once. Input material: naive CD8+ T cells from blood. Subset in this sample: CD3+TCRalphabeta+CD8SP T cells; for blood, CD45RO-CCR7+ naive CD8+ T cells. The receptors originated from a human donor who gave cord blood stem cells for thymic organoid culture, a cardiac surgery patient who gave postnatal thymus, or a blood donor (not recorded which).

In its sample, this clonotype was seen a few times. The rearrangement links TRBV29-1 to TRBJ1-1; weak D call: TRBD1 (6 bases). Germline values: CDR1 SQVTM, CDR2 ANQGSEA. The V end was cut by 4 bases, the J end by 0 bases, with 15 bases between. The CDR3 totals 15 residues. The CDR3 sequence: CSVVPWGQLNTEAFF. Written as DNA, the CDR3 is TGCAGCGTTGTACCATGGGGGCAGTTGAACACTGAAGCTTTCTTT.

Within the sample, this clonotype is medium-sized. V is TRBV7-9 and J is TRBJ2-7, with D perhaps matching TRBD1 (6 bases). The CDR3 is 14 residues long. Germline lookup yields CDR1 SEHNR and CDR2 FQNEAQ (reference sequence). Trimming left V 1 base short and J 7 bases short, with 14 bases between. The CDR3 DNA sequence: TGTGCCAGCAGCTTAGTAACAGGGAACGGGGAGCAGTACTTC. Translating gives CASSLVTGNGEQYF.

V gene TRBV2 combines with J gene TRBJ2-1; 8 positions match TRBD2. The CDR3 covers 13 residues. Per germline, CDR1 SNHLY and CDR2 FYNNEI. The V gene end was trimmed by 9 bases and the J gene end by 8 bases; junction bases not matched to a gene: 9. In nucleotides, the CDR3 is TGTGCCAGAGGCGGGACTAGAAGGTATGAGCAGTTCTTC. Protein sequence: CARGGTRRYEQFF. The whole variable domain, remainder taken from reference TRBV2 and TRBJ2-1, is EPEVTQTPSHQVTQMGQEVILRCVPISNHLYFYWYRQILGQKVEFLVSFYNNEISEKSEIFDDQFSVERPDGSNFTLKIRSTKLEDSAMYFCARGGTRRYEQFFGPGTRLTVL.

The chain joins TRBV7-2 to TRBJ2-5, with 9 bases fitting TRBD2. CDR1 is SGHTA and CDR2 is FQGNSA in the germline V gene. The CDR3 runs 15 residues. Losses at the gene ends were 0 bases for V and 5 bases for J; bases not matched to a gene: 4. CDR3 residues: CASSLALAGVETQYF. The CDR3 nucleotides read TGTGCCAGCAGCTTAGCACTAGCGGGTGTCGAGACCCAGTACTTC.

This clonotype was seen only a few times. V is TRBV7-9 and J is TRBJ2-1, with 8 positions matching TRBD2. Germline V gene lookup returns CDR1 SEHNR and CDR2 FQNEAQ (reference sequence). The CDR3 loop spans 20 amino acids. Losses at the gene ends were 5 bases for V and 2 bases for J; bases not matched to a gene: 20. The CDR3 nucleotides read TGTGCCAGCAGCCCAGCTGGCGGTAGCGGGGCCCCGGTGGCCTACAATGAGCAGTTCTTC. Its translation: CASSPAGGSGAPVAYNEQFF. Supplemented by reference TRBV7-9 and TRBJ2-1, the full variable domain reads DTGVSQNPRHKITKRGQNVTFRCDPISEHNRLYWYRQTLGQGPEFLTYFQNEAQLEKSRLLSDRFSAERPKGSFSTLEIQRTEQGDSAMYLCASSPAGGSGAPVAYNEQFFGPGTRLTVL.

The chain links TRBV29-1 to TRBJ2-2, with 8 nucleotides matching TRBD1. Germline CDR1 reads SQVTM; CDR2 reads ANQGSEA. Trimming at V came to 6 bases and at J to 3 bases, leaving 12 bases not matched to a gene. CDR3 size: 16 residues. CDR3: CSVESRTGRYTGELFF. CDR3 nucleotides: TGCAGCGTCGAATCCAGGACAGGGAGGTACACCGGGGAGCTGTTTTTT.

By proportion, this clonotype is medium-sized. CDR3 in DNA: TGTGCCAGCAGTTTCCCGGGACTAGCGGGCCCCGGAACTAGCACAGATACGCAGTATTTT. Translated, it gives CASSFPGLAGPGTSTDTQYF. The rearrangement joins TRBV12-3 or TRBV12-4 to TRBJ2-3, with TRBD2 matching 12 bases. The V segment lost 3 bases and the J segment 0 bases; nucleotides outside the gene matches: 13. The CDR3 contains 20 residues.

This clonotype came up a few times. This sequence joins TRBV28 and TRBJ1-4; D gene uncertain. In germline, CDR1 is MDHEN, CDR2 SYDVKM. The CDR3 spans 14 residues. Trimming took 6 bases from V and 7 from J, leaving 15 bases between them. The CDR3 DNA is TGTGCCAGCAGCCCGGCGGCGGGTCTTGAAAAACTGTTTTTT. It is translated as CASSPAAGLEKLFF.

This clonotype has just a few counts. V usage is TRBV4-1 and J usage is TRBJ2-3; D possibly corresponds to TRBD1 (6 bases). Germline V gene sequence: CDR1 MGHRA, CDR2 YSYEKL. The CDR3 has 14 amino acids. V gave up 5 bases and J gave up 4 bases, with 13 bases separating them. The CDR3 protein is CASSVDGGPDTQYF. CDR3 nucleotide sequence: TGCGCCAGCAGCGTAGATGGGGGCCCAGATACGCAGTATTTT.

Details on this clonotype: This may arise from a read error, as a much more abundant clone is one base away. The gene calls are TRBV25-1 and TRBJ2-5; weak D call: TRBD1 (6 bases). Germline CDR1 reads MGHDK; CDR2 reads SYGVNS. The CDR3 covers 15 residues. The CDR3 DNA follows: TGTACCAGCAGTGAATACACGACAGGCGAAGAGACCCAGTACTTC. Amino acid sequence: CTSSEYTTGEETQYF.

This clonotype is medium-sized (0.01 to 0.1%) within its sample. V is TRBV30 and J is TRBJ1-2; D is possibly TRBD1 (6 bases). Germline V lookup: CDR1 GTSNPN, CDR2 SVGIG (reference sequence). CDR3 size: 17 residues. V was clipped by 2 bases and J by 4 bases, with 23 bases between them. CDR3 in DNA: TGTGCCTGGAGTCCTTATACCGGGACACAAAATAGCTATGGCTACACCTTC. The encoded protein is CAWSPYTGTQNSYGYTF.

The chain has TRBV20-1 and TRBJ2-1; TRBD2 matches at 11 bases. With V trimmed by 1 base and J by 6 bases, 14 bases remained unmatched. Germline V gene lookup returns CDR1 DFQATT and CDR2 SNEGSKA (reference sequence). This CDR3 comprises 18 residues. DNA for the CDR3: TGCAGTGCTAGAGTCATTAGCGGGGGGGCCCTAGTGGCCAATGAGCAGTTCTTC. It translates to CSARVISGGALVANEQFF.

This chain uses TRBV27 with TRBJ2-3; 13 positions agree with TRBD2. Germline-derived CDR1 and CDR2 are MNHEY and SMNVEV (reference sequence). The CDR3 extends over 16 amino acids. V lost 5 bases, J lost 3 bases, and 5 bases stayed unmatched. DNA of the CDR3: TGTGCCAGCAGTCCGAAACTAGCGGGAGGGACAGATACGCAGTATTTT. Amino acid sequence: CASSPKLAGGTDTQYF.

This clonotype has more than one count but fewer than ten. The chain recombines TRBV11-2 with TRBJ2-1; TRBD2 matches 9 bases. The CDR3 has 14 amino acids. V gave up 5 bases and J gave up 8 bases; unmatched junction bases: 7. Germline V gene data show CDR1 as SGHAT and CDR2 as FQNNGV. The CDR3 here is CASSRLAGRDEQFF. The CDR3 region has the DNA TGTGCCAGCAGCCGTCTAGCGGGAAGAGATGAGCAGTTCTTC.

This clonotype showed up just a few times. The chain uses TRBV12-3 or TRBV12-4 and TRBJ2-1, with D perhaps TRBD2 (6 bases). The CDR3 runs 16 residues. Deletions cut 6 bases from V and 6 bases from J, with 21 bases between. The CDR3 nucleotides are TGTGCCAGCAGCCCACCGCGGGATCTTCTCGGCAATGAGCAGTTCTTC. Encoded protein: CASSPPRDLLGNEQFF.

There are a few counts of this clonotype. The CDR3 DNA follows: TGTGCCAGCAGTTTATTGGGACAGGCCTACGAGCAGTACTTC. Translated, it gives CASSLLGQAYEQYF. This chain connects TRBV28 to TRBJ2-7, with 8 positions matching TRBD1. Germline CDR1 and CDR2: MDHEN and SYDVKM. This CDR3 comprises 14 residues. V dropped 1 base and J dropped 2; count of bases not matched to a gene: 1.

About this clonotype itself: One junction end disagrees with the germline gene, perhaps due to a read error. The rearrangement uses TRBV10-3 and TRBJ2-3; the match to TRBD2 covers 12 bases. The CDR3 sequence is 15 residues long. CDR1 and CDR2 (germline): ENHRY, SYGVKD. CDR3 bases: TGTGCCATCAGTGAGGCTAGCGGGGGGGCGAATACGCGGTATTTT. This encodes CAISEASGGANTRYF.

The CDR3 DNA follows: TGTGCCAGCAGCTTATCGGGCGGGACTGAAGCTTTCTTT. Translated: CASSLSGGTEAFF. The chain employs TRBV7-9 and TRBJ1-1; D not certain. Trimming removed 2 bases from V and 5 bases from J, with 9 bases in between. CDR1 is SEHNR, CDR2 FQNEAQ, per germline (reference sequence). The CDR3 covers 13 residues.

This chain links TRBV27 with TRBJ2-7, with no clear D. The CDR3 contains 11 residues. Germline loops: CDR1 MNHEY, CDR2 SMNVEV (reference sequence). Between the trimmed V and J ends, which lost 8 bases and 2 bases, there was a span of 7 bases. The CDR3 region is CASREAYEQYF. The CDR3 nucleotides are TGTGCCAGCCGAGAGGCCTACGAGCAGTACTTC.

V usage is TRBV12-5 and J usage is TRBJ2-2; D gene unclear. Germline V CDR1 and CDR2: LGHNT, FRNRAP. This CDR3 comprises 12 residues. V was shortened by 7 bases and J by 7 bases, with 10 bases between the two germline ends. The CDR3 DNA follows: TGTGCTAGTGAGGGCATGGTCGGGGAGCTGTTTTTT. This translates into CASEGMVGELFF.

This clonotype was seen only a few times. In DNA form, the CDR3 reads TGTGCCAGCAGCTTAATCGGGGGGAACATTCAGTACTTC. It yields the protein CASSLIGGNIQYF. The V gene is TRBV7-2, the J gene TRBJ2-4; TRBD2 aligns across 7 bases. Germline V gene data show CDR1 as SGHTA and CDR2 as FQGNSA. V gave up 2 bases and J gave up 7 bases; unmatched junction bases: 2. This CDR3 has 13 residues.

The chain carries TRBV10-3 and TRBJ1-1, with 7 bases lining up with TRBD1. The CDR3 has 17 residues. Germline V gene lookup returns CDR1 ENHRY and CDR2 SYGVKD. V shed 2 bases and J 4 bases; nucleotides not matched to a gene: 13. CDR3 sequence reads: CAISELLGRTGGTEAFF. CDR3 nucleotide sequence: TGTGCCATCAGTGAGCTACTAGGACGGACAGGAGGCACTGAAGCTTTCTTT.

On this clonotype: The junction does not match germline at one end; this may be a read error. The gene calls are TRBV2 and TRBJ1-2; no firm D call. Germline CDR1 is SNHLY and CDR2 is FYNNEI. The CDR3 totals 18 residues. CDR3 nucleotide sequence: TGTGCCAGCAGTTCATCGATCCAAGGTCCCCCGGCCCCCTATGCTACTGCCTTC. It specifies CASSSSIQGPPAPYATAF.

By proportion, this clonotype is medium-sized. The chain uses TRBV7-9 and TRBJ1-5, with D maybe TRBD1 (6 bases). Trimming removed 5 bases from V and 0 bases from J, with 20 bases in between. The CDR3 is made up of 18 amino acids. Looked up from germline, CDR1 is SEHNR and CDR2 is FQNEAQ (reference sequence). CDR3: CASSPTGGSSFSNQPQHF. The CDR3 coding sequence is TGTGCCAGCAGCCCGACAGGCGGTTCGTCGTTTAGCAATCAGCCCCAGCATTTT.

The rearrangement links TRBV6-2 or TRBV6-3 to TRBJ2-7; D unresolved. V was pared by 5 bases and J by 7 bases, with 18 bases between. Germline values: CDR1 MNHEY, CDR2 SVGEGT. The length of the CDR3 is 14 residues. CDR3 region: CASSTVSPLAEQYF. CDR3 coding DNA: TGTGCCAGCAGTACCGTGAGCCCCTTGGCGGAGCAGTACTTC.

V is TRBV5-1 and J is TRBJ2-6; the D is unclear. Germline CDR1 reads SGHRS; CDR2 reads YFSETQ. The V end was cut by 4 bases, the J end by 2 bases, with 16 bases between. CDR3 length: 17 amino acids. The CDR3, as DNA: TGCGCCAGCAGCCAGGATGTGCCCTTTCCTGGGGCCAACGTCCTGACTTTC. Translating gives CASSQDVPFPGANVLTF.

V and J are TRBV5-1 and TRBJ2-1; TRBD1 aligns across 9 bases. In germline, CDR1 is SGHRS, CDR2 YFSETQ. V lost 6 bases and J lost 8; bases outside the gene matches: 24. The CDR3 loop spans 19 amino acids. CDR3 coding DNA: TGCGCCAGCACCCCCTTTGGGGACAGGGTGCCCGCGGCTCTGGATGAGCAGTTCTTC. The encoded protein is CASTPFGDRVPAALDEQFF. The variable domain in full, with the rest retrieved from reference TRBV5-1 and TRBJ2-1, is KAGVTQTPRYLIKTRGQQVTLSCSPISGHRSVSWYQQTPGQGLQFLFEYFSETQRNKGNFPGRFSGRQFSNSRSEMNVSTLELGDSALYLCASTPFGDRVPAALDEQFFGPGTRLTVL.

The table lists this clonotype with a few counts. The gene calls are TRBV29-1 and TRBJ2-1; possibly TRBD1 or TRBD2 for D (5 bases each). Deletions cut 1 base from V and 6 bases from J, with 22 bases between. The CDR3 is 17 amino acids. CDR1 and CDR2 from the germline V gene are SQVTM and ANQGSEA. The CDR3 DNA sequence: TGCAGCGTTGAAGGGGGGTCTAGGGAGAGTGTCGGCAATGAGCAGTTCTTC. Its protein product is CSVEGGSRESVGNEQFF.

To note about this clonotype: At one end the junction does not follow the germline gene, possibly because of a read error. The CDR3 sequence is CASSPDNYEQYF. CDR3 nucleotide sequence: TGTGCCAGCAGTCCAGACAACTACGAGCAGTACTTT. This chain connects TRBV28 to TRBJ1-1; the D is unclear. The CDR3 is made up of 12 amino acids. Germline loops: CDR1 MDHEN, CDR2 SYDVKM.

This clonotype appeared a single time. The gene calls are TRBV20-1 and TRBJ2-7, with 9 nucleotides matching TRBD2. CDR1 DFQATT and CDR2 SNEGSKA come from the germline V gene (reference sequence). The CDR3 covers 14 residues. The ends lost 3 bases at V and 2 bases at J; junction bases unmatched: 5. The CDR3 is CSASPAGGTYEQYF. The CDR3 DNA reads TGCAGTGCTAGTCCCGCGGGAGGGACCTACGAGCAGTACTTC.

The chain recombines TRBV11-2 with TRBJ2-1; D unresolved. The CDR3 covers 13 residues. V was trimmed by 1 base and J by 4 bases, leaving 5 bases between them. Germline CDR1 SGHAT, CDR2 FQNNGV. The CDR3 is CASSLAFYNEQFF. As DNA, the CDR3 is TGTGCCAGCAGCTTAGCCTTTTACAATGAGCAGTTCTTC.